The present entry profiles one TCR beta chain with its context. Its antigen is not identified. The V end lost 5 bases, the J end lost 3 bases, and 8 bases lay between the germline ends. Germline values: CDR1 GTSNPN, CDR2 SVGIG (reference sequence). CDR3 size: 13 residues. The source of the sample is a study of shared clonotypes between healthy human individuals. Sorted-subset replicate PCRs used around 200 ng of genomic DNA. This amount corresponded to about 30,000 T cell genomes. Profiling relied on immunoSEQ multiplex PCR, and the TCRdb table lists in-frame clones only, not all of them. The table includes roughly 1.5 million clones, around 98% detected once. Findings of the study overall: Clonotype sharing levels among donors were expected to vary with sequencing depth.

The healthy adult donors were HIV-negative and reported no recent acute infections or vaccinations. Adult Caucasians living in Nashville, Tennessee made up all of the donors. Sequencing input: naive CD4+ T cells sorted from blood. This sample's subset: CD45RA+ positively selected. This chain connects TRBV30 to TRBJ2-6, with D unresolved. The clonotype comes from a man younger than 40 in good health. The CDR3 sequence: CAWGKGGANVLTF. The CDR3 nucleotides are TGTGCCTGGGGCAAGGGTGGGGCCAACGTCCTGACTTTC.